A single sample gave rise to the 6 T cell receptor beta chains below, sequenced in a study of radiation and T cells in renal cell carcinoma. Data came from immunoSEQ multiplex PCR; TCRdb stores just in-frame clones and leaves some out. The sample lists roughly 130,000 clones, 88% seen once, with 5.8% in the top ten. Time point meaning: blood 2 weeks post-SBRT. The treatment here: 15 Gy SBRT to primary tumor, nephrectomy 4 weeks later. The specimen was blood, collected from a patient whose treatment included radiotherapy and nephrectomy. Every receptor here comes from a woman aged 70-85 years with renal cell carcinoma.

The genes are TRBV5-4 and TRBJ2-1; 7 nucleotides match TRBD1. With 3 bases clipped from V and 3 bases from J, the junction kept 3 bases outside the gene matches. Germline V gene data show CDR1 as SGHNT and CDR2 as YYREEE (reference sequence). The CDR3 sequence is 14 residues long. CDR3 DNA: TGTGCCAGCAGCTCACGGGACAGCTACAATGAGCAGTTCTTC. This codes for CASSSRDSYNEQFF.

This clone has just one count. V usage is TRBV7-2 and J usage is TRBJ1-1; tentative D call: TRBD1 (5 bases). V lost 3 bases and J 4 bases, leaving 15 bases between the germline ends. CDR3 length equals 15 residues. Germline CDR1 is SGHTA and CDR2 is FQGNSA. The CDR3 reads CASSFRGGGVTEAFF. As DNA, the CDR3 is TGTGCCAGCAGCTTTCGTGGGGGGGGAGTCACTGAAGCTTTCTTT.

V is TRBV4-2 and J is TRBJ2-5; 15 bases are shared with TRBD2. The CDR3 is made up of 18 amino acids. Germline V gives CDR1 LGHNA, CDR2 YNFKEQ. The V and J ends lost 5 bases and 1 base, in that order; junction bases with no gene match: 8. The CDR3: CASSIWTSGGAPQETQYF. The CDR3, as DNA: TGTGCCAGCAGCATATGGACTAGCGGGGGGGCCCCCCAAGAGACCCAGTACTTC.

There are a few counts of this clone. This chain connects TRBV20-1 to TRBJ1-4, with 9 bases aligning to TRBD1. V was pared by 7 bases and J by 6 bases, with 0 bases of the junction left unmatched. The CDR3 sequence is 11 residues long. CDR1 and CDR2 (germline): DFQATT, SNEGSKA (reference sequence). This CDR3 is CSGDRDEKLFF. DNA of the CDR3: TGCAGTGGGGACAGGGATGAAAAACTGTTTTTT.

This clone appeared a few times. V is TRBV5-5 and J is TRBJ2-7; 10 positions match TRBD1. From germline, CDR1 is SGHKS and CDR2 YYEKEE (reference sequence). Trimming removed 2 bases from V and 2 bases from J; junction bases left unmatched: 4. This CDR3 comprises 15 residues. CDR3 sequence (DNA): TGTGCCAGCAGCTTTGTTGGACAGGGGGCCTACGAGCAGTACTTC. Translated, it gives CASSFVGQGAYEQYF.

V usage is TRBV11-2 and J usage is TRBJ1-3; D is possibly TRBD1 (5 bases). The CDR3 has 15 amino acids. With 8 bases removed from V and 2 bases from J, the gap between germline ends came to 16 bases. Germline V gene lookup returns CDR1 SGHAT and CDR2 FQNNGV. The CDR3 bases are TGTGCCAGCTCTACTTCGTGGGGCGCTGGAAACACCATATATTTT. Protein product: CASSTSWGAGNTIYF.